What follows is one T cell receptor beta chain and its context. What it binds is unknown. TCRdb independently ran MiXCR on the RT-PCR reads; one entry per CDR3 protein. The sample has 1,700 or so distinct CDR3 sequences, approximately 86% seen once. This entry comes from a study of yellow fever vaccine responses in identical twins. The germline V gene has CDR1 SGHRS and CDR2 YFSETQ. The CDR3 runs 12 residues. Trimming shortened V by 2 bases and J by 2 bases, and 4 bases separated the two germline ends. The study's findings and limits: In identical twins, vaccine T cell responses appeared partly shared and partly individual.

V gene TRBV5-1 combines with J gene TRBJ2-5; D is unresolved. Material: T cells from blood (PBMCs), unsorted or a sorted subset (not recorded which), obtained before or after yellow fever vaccination (not recorded which). This clonotype was obtained from a woman between 18 and 30 years old who received the yellow fever vaccine. CDR3 region: CASSFPQETQYF. The CDR3 bases are TGCGCCAGCAGCTTCCCACAAGAGACCCAGTACTTC.